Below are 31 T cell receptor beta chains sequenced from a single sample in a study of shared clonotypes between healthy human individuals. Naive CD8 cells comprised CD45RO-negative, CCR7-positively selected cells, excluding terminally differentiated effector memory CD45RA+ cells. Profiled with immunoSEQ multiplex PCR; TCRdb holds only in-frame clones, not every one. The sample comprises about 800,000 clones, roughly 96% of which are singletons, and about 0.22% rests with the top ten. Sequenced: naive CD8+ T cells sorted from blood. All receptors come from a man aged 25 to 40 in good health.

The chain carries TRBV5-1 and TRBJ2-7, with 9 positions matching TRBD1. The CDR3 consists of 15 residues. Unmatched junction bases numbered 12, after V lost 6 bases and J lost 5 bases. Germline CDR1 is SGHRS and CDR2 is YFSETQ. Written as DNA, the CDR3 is TGCGCCAGCAACATGTGGGGACAGGGTACGAACGAGCAGTACTTC. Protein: CASNMWGQGTNEQYF.

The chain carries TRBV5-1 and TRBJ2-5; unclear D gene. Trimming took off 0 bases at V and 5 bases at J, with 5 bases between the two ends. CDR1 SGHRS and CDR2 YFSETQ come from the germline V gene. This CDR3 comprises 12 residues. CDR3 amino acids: CASSLVFETQYF. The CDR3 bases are TGCGCCAGCAGCTTGGTTTTTGAGACCCAGTACTTC.

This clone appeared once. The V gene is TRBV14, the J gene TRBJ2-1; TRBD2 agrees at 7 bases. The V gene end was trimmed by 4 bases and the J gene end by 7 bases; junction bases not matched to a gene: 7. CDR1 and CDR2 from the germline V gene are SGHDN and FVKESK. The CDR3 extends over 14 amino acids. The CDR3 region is CASSLGGPGNEQFF. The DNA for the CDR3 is TGTGCCAGCAGCCTGGGAGGGCCGGGGAATGAGCAGTTCTTC.

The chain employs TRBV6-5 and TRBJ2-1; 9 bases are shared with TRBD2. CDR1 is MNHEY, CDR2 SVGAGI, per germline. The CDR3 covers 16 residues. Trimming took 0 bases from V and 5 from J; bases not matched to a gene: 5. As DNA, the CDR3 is TGTGCCAGCAGTTACTCGGGACTAGCTCAGAACAATGAGCAGTTCTTC. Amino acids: CASSYSGLAQNNEQFF.

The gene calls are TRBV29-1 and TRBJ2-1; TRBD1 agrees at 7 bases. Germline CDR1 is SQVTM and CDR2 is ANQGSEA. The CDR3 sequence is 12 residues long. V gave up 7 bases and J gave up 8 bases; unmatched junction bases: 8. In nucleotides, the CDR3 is TGCAGCGCCGACAGGGCGTTCGATGAGCAGTTCTTC. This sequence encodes CSADRAFDEQFF.

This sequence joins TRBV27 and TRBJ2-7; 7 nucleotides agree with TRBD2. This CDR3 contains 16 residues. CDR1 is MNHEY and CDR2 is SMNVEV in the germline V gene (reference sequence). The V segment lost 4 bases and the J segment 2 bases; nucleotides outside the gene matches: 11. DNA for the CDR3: TGTGCCAGCAGTTCCCCCCAGCGGGACCCCCCCTACGAGCAGTACTTC. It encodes CASSSPQRDPPYEQYF.

The CDR3 region has the DNA TGTGCCAGCAGCGTAAACAGAGATACGCAGTATTTT. This translates into CASSVNRDTQYF. V and J are TRBV28 and TRBJ2-3; the D is unclear. With 6 bases removed from V and 5 bases from J, the gap between germline ends came to 9 bases. CDR3 length: 12 amino acids. Germline V gene data show CDR1 as MDHEN and CDR2 as SYDVKM.

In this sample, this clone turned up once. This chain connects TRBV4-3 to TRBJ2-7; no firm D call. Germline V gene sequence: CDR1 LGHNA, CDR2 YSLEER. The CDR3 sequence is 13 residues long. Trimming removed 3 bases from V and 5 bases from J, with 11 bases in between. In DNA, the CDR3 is TGCGCCAGCAGCCAGTGGGTCGGCCACGAGCAGTACTTC. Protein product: CASSQWVGHEQYF.

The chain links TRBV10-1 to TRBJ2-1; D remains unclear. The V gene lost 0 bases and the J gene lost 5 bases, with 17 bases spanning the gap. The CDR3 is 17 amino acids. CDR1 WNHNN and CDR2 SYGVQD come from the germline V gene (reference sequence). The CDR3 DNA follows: TGCGCCAGCAGTGAGTCCCTAAGCACGGGCCTAAACAATGAGCAGTTCTTC. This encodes CASSESLSTGLNNEQFF.

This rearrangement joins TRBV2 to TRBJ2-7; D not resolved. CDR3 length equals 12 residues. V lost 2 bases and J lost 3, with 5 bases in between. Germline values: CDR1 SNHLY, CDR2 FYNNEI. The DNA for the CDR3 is TGTGCCAGCAGTGAATGGATCTACGAGCAGTACTTC. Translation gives CASSEWIYEQYF.

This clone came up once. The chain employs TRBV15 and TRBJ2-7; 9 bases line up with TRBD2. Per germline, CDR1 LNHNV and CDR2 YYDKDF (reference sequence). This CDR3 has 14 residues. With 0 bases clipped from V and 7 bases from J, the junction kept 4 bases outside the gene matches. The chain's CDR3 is CATSRDRLAGEQYF. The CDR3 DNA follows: TGTGCCACCAGCAGAGATCGGCTAGCGGGAGAGCAGTACTTC.

CDR3 in amino acids: CASSVARTGGLNYGYTF. CDR3 in DNA: TGTGCCAGCAGCGTAGCGCGGACAGGGGGCCTTAACTATGGCTACACCTTC. The rearrangement links TRBV9 to TRBJ1-2; 11 positions agree with TRBD1. There are 17 residues in the CDR3. V trimming: 0 bases; J trimming: 1 base; junction bases outside the gene matches: 5. Germline V gene lookup returns CDR1 SGDLS and CDR2 YYNGEE.

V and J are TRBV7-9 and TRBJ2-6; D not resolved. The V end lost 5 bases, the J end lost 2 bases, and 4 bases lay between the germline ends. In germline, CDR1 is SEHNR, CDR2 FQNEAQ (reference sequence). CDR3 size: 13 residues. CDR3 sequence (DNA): TGTGCCAGCAGCAAGACTGGGGCCAACGTCCTGACTTTC. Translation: CASSKTGANVLTF.

CDR3 DNA sequence: TGTGCCAGCAGTTTAATCGTGGGACAGGGCCTATCCTACGAGCAGTACTTC. It translates to CASSLIVGQGLSYEQYF. The V and J genes are TRBV27 and TRBJ2-7, with TRBD1 identical over 9 bases. The length of the CDR3 is 17 residues. V was pared by 2 bases and J by 1 base, with 9 bases of the junction left unmatched. The germline V gene encodes CDR1 MNHEY and CDR2 SMNVEV (reference sequence).

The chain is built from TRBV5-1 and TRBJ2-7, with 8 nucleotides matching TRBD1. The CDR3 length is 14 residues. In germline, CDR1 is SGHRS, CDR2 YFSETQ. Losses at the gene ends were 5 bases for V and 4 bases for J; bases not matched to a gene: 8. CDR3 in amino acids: CASSIGQGGYEQYF. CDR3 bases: TGCGCCAGCAGTATTGGACAGGGTGGTTACGAGCAGTACTTC.

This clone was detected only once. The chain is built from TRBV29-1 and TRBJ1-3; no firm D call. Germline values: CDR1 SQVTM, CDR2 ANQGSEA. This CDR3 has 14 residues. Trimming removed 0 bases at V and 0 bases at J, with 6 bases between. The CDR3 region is CSVEDSSSGNTIYF. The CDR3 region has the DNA TGCAGCGTTGAAGACAGTAGCTCTGGAAACACCATATATTTT.

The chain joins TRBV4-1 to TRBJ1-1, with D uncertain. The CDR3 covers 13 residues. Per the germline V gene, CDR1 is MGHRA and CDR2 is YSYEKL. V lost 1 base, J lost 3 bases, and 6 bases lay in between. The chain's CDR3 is CASSQVDDTEAFF. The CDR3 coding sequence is TGCGCCAGCAGCCAAGTGGACGACACTGAAGCTTTCTTT.

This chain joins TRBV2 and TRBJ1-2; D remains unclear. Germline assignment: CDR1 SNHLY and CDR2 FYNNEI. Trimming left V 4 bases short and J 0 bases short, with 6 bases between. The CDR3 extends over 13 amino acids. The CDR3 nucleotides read TGTGCCAGCAGTGCGGCACCTAACTATGGCTACACCTTC. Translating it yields CASSAAPNYGYTF. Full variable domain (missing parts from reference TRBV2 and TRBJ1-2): EPEVTQTPSHQVTQMGQEVILRCVPISNHLYFYWYRQILGQKVEFLVSFYNNEISEKSEIFDDQFSVERPDGSNFTLKIRSTKLEDSAMYFCASSAAPNYGYTFGSGTRLTVV.

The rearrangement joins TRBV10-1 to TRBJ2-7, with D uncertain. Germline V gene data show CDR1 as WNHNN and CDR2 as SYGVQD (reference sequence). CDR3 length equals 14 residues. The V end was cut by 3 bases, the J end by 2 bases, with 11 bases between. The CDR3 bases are TGCGCCAGCAGTGACAAGCAGTGGCCCTACGAGCAGTACTTC. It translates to CASSDKQWPYEQYF.

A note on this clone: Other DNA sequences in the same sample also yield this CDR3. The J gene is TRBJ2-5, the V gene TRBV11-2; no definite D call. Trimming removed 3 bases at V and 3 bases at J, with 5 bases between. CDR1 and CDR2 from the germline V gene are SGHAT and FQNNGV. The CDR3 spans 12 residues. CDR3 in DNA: TGTGCCAGCAGCTTCCTAGAAGAGACCCAGTACTTC. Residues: CASSFLEETQYF.

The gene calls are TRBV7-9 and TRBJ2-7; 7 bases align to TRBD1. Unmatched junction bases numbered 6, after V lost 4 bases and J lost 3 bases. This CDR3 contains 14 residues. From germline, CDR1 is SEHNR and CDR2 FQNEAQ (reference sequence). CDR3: CASSSNRGDYEQYF. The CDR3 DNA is TGTGCCAGCAGCTCGAACAGGGGTGACTACGAGCAGTACTTC.

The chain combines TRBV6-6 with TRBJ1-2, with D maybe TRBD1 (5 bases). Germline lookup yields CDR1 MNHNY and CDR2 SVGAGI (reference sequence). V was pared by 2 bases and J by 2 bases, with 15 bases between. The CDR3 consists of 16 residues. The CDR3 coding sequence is TGTGCCAGCAGTTACGTGACAGCGTACCTCAACTATGGCTACACCTTC. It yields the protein CASSYVTAYLNYGYTF.

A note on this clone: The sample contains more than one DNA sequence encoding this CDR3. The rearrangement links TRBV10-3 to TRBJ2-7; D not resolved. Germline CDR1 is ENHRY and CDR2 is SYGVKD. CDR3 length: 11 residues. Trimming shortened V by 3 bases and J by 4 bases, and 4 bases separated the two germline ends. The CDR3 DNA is TGTGCCATCAGTGACCCTTACGAGCAGTACTTC. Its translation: CAISDPYEQYF.

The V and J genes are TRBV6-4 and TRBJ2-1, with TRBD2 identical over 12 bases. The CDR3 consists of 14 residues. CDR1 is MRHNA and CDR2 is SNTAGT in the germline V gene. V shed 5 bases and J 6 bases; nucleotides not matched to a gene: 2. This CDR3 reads CASSRLAGANEQFF. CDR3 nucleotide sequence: TGTGCCAGCAGTCGACTAGCGGGGGCCAATGAGCAGTTCTTC.

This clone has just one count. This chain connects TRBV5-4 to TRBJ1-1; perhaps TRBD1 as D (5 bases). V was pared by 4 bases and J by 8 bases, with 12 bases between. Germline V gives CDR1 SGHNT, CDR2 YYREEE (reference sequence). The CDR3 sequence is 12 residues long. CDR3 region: CASSVGTAEAFF. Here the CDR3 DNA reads TGTGCCAGCAGCGTAGGGACGGCAGAAGCTTTCTTT.

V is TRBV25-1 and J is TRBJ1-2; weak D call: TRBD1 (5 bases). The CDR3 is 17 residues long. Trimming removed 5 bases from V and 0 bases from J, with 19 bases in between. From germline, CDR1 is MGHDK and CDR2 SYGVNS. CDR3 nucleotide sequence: TGTGCCAGCAGTCCTCCGGACACCCGTATACCTAACTATGGCTACACCTTC. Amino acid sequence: CASSPPDTRIPNYGYTF.

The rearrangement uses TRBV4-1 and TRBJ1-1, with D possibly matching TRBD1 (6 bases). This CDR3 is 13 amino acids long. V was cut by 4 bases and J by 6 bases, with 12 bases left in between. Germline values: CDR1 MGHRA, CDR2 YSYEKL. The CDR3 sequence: CASSLGGRAEAFF. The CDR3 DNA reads TGCGCCAGCAGCCTAGGGGGGAGGGCTGAAGCTTTCTTT.

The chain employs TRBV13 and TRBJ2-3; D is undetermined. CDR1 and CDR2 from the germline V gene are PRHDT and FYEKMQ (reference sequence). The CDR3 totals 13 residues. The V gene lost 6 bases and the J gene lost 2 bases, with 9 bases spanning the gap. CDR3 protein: CASSPLNTDTQYF. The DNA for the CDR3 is TGTGCCAGCAGTCCCCTTAACACAGATACGCAGTATTTT.

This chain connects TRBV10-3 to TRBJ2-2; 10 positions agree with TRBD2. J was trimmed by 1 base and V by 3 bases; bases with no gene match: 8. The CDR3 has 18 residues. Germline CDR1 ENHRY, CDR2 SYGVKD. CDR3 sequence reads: CAISDPPSGSENTGELFF. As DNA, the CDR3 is TGTGCCATCAGTGACCCCCCTAGCGGGAGTGAGAACACCGGGGAGCTGTTTTTT.

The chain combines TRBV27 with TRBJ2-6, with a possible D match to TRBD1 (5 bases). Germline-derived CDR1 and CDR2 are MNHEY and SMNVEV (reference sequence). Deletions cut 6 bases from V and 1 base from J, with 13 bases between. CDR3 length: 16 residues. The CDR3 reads CASSPQDRSGANVLTF. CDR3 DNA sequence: TGTGCCAGCAGCCCACAAGACAGATCTGGGGCCAACGTCCTGACTTTC.

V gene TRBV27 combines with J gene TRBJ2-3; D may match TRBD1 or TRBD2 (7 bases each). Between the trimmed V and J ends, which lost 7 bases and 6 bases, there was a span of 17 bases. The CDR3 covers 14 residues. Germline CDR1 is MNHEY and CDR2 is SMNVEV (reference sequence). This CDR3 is CASTPGGGLDTQYF. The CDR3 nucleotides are TGTGCCAGCACTCCAGGGGGGGGATTGGATACGCAGTATTTT.